One T cell receptor beta chain is described in this entry. Its cognate antigen is unknown. These data originate in a study of T cells expressing NK-cell markers. Study as a whole: Sequencing of TCR beta repertoires drew on sorted CD3+CD56+NKG2C+, CD3+CD56+NKG2C- and CD3+CD56-NKG2C+ T cells. Sequencing covered eight donors, seven HCMV-seropositive and one seronegative.

The cDNA for TCR beta came from 5'RACE template switching with UMIs. Following a re-call of the 5' RACE reads, TCRdb has one entry per CDR3 protein and lacks DNA. This table lists around 140,000 distinct CDR3 sequences. CDR3 size: 14 residues. The V gene's germline CDR1 is SGHKS and CDR2 YYEKEE (reference sequence). Study results and caveats: The study found dominant NKG2C+ clonotypes at about 1.0-7.5% of CD8+ T cells in about 6 donors.

This clonotype was sampled from a man between 18 and 29 years old in good health. Sequencing was performed on blood T cells: a sorted CD56 or NKG2C T cell subset, CD4+ or CD8+ T cells, or bulk PBMC T cells (not recorded which). The rearrangement joins TRBV5-5 to TRBJ1-5. The CDR3 loop is CASSLATGDQPQHF.